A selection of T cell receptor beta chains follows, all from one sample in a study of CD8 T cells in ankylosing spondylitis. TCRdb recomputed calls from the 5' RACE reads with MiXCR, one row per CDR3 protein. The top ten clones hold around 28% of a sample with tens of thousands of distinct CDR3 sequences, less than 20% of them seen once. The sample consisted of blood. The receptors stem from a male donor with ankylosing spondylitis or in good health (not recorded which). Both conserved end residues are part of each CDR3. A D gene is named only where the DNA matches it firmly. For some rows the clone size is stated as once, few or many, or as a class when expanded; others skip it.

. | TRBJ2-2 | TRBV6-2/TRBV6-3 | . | TGTGCCAGCAGAACCACACATACCGGGGAGCTGTTTTTT | CASRTTHTGELFF
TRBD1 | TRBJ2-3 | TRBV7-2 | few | TGTGCCAGCAGCTTGCAAAGGACAGGGGGCACAGATACGCAGTATTTT | CASSLQRTGGTDTQYF
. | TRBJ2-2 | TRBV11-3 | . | TGTGCCAGCAGCTTATTACGATCGAACACCGGGGAGCTGTTTTTT | CASSLLRSNTGELFF
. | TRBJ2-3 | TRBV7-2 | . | TGTGCCAGCAGCTTAGTGGCGCGGGGAGATACGCAGTATTTT | CASSLVARGDTQYF
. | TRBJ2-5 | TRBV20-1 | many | TGCAGTGCTAGTGCCCAGGCCCAGTACTTC | CSASAQAQYF
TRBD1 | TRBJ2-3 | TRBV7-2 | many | TGTGCCAGCAGCAGGGACAGGGCGACAGATACGCAGTATTTT | CASSRDRATDTQYF
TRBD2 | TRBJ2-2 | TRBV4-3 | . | TGCGCCAGCAGCCAAGATGAGTTAGCGGGAATCGGTGGGACCGGGGAGCTGTTTTTT | CASSQDELAGIGGTGELFF
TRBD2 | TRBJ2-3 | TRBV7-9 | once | TGTGCCAGCAGCTCCGATCCCGGGACTAGCGAAGATACGCAGTATTTT | CASSSDPGTSEDTQYF
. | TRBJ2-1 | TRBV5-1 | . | TGCGCCAGCAGCTTGGGTCGGGGGCCCAATGAGCAGTTCTTC | CASSLGRGPNEQFF
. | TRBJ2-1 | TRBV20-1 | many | TGCAGTGCTAGAGGTCCCCGGGGAAGAGCCGCACCCTACAATGAGCAGTTCTTC | CSARGPRGRAAPYNEQFF
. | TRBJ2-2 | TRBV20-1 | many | TGCAGTGCTAGATATCCGGTTGGCAGTCCGAACACCGGGGAGCTGTTTTTT | CSARYPVGSPNTGELFF
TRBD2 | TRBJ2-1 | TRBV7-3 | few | TGTGCCAGCAGTCGCGGGAGGGCCGGGAATGAGCAGTTCTTC | CASSRGRAGNEQFF
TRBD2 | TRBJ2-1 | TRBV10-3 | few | TGTGCCATCAGTTCGACTAGCGGGAGTTCCTACAATGAGCAGTTCTTC | CAISSTSGSSYNEQFF
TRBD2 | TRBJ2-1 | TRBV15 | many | TGTGCCACCAGCAGACAAGCGGGAGACACCTCCAATGAGCAGTTCTTC | CATSRQAGDTSNEQFF
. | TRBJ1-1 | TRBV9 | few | TGTGCCAGCAGCCCGTACAGGGAGAACACTGAAGCTTTCTTT | CASSPYRENTEAFF
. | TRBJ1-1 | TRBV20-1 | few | TGCAGTGCTAGACCGGAGACAAGTAAGAGCACTGAAGCTTTCTTT | CSARPETSKSTEAFF
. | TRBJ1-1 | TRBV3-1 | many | TGTGCCAGCAGCCAGATGAGAAACACTGAAGCTTTCTTT | CASSQMRNTEAFF
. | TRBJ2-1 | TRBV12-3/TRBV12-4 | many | TGTGCCAGCAGTTTAGCGGGAAGAGTGGGAAATGAGCAGTTCTTC | CASSLAGRVGNEQFF
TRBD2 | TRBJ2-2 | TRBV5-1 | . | TGCGCCAGCAGCTTGGGAGGCGGGGGAGACACCGGGGAGCTGTTTTTT | CASSLGGGGDTGELFF
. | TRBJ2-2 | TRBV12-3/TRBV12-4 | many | TGTGCCAGCACTCCCCGGTCGCTAGCTCCCGGGGAGCTGTTTTTT | CASTPRSLAPGELFF
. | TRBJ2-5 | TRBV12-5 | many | TGTGCTAGCGGGGATTCGTACCAAGAGACCCAGTACTTC | CASGDSYQETQYF
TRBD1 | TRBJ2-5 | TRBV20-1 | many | TGCAGTGCAACCGGGACAGGGGGCCAAGAGACCCAGTACTTC | CSATGTGGQETQYF
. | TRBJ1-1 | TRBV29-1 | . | TGCAGCGTTGGGGCAGGAAAGACTGAAGCTTTCTTT | CSVGAGKTEAFF
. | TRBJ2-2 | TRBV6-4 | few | TGTGCCAGCAGTGAGAGTCCCGGAGGGGAGCTGTTTTTT | CASSESPGGELFF
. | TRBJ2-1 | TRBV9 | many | TGTGCCAGCAGCGAAGAGGGGAGCTCCTACAATGAGCAGTTCTTC | CASSEEGSSYNEQFF
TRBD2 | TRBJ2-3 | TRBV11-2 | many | TGTGCCAGCAGCCTCCGGGGGGGGGACACAGATACGCAGTATTTT | CASSLRGGDTDTQYF
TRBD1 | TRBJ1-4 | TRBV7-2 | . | TGTGCCAGCAGCTCCGGGACAGGGCATGAAAAACTGTTTTTT | CASSSGTGHEKLFF
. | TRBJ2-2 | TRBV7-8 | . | TGTGCCAGCAGCTCACCGAGAGGGGAGCTGTTTTTT | CASSSPRGELFF
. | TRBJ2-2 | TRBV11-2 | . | TGTGCCAGCAGCTTAGGGAGGGACACCGGGGAGCTGTTTTTT | CASSLGRDTGELFF
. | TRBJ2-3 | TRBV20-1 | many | TGCAGTGCTAGCTCAGGTAGCACAGATACGCAGTATTTT | CSASSGSTDTQYF
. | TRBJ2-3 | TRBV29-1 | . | TGCAGCGGGCGGGCAGGCCCGGAAAATACGCAGTATTTT | CSGRAGPENTQYF
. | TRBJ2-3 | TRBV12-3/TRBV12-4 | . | TGTGCCAGCAGTCCCCCGGGGGCGGGGAGCGGCACAGATACGCAGTATTTT | CASSPPGAGSGTDTQYF
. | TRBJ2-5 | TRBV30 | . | TGTGCCTGGAGCGTGTCAGAGACCCAGTACTTC | CAWSVSETQYF
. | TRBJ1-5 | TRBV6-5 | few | TGTGCCAGCAGTTACCGGGGGAAGGGGGATCAGCCCCAGCATTTT | CASSYRGKGDQPQHF
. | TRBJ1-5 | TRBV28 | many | TGTGCCAGCCACTATAGCAATCAGCCCCAGCATTTT | CASHYSNQPQHF
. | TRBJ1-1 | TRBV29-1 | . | TGCAGCGTCCGACCGAAGAAGAACACTGAAGCTTTCTTT | CSVRPKKNTEAFF
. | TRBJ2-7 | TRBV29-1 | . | TGCAGCGTTGAAGATGACAGACACTACGAGCAGTACTTC | CSVEDDRHYEQYF
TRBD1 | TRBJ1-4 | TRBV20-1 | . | TGCAGTGCCCAACAGGGGGCAAATAATGAAAAACTGTTTTTT | CSAQQGANNEKLFF
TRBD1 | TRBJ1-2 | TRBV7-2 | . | TGTGCCAGCAGCGCCCAGAGACAGGGACATGGTGGCTACACCTTC | CASSAQRQGHGGYTF
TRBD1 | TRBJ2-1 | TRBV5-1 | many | TGCGCCAGCAGCTTAAGGGACAGTACCTACAATGAGCAGTTCTTC | CASSLRDSTYNEQFF
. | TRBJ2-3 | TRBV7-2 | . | TGTGCCAGCAGCTTAGCGCTGGGCAGGTCAGATACGCAGTATTTT | CASSLALGRSDTQYF
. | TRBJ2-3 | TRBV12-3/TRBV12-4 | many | TGTGCCAGTAGATCGGGGACAAATACGCAGTATTTT | CASRSGTNTQYF